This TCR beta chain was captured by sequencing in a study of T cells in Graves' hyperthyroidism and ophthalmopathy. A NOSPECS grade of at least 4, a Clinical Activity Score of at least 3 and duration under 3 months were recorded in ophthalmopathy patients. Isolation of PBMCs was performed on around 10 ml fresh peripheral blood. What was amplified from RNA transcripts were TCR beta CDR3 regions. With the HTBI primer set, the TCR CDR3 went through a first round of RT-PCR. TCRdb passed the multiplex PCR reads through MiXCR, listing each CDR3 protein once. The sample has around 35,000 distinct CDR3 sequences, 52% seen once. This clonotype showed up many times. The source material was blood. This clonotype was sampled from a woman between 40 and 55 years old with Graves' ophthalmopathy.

CDR3 DNA sequence: TGTGCCAGCAGCCCCGAAGGGGTTTTCTCCTACGAGCAGTACTTC. Its protein product is CASSPEGVFSYEQYF. The chain joins TRBV11-3 to TRBJ2-7, with D possibly TRBD1 on 5 matching bases. CDR3 size: 15 residues. Germline V gene lookup returns CDR1 SGHNT and CDR2 YENEEA. V gave up 5 bases and J gave up 0 bases, with 14 bases separating them.